The 6 T cell receptor beta chains presented below share a single source sample, sequenced in a study of blood T cells in healthy people across ages (dated by TCRdb to 2014 to 2015). Library construction relied on 5' RACE. Data came from an Illumina HiSeq 2500. A second about 7 to 11 cycle PCR used a sample-barcoded 5' primer and a J-beta primer mix. The public reads were reanalyzed by TCRdb: fastp trimming at Q25, MiXCR alignment, in-frame beta chains only. Rows are combined by CDR3 protein, so each entry shows the most common genes and DNA. In this sample the table shows about 1.7 million distinct CDR3 sequences, 28% of which occur a single time. Approximately 7.7% of the sample lies in the top ten. Source material: blood. The origin of the receptors is a woman under 40 in good health.

This clonotype was counted at least ten times. V and J are TRBV20-1 and TRBJ2-7; D possibly corresponds to TRBD2 (6 bases). Trimming shortened V by 1 base and J by 9 bases, and 13 bases separated the two germline ends. The CDR3 extends over 12 amino acids. Per germline, CDR1 DFQATT and CDR2 SNEGSKA (reference sequence). This CDR3 is CSARGKGLGQYF. DNA for the CDR3: TGCAGTGCTAGAGGGAAGGGACTTGGGCAGTACTTC.

CDR3 amino acids: CSARGGSRLDEQFF. CDR3 nucleotides: TGCAGTGCTAGAGGCGGGTCTAGGTTGGATGAGCAGTTCTTC. V gene TRBV20-1 combines with J gene TRBJ2-1, with D possibly matching TRBD2 (5 bases). CDR1 is DFQATT and CDR2 is SNEGSKA in the germline V gene (reference sequence). V lost 1 base, J lost 8 bases, and 15 bases lay in between. The CDR3 contains 14 residues.

The chain joins TRBV20-1 to TRBJ1-5; D is perhaps TRBD1 (5 bases). The CDR3 runs to 14 residues. CDR1 DFQATT and CDR2 SNEGSKA come from the germline V gene (reference sequence). Between the trimmed V and J ends, which lost 5 bases and 0 bases, there was a span of 11 bases. The CDR3 protein is CSAGGGNSNQPQHF. CDR3 bases: TGCAGTGCTGGGGGGGGTAATAGCAATCAGCCCCAGCATTTT.

This clonotype occurred a few times. Just one base apart from a much larger clone, this may be a read error. The rearrangement joins TRBV6-5 to TRBJ1-6; perhaps TRBD1 as D (5 bases). This CDR3 comprises 14 residues. In germline, CDR1 is MNHEY, CDR2 SVGAGI. The CDR3 region has the DNA TGTGCCCGCAGTTCGGGACGGGTTAATTCACCCCTCCACTTT. Translating it yields CARSSGRVNSPLHF.

Concerning this clonotype: Relative to the germline gene, one junction end is altered; a read error may explain this. The chain combines TRBV12-3 or TRBV12-4 with TRBJ2-7; no clear D gene. This CDR3 has 12 amino acids. This chain's CDR3 is CARSPASYEQYF. CDR3 coding DNA: TGTGCCCGCAGTCCGGCATCCTACGAGCAGTACTTC.

This clonotype turned up a few times. The chain carries TRBV20-1 and TRBJ2-7, with 7 bases aligning to TRBD1. Per germline, CDR1 DFQATT and CDR2 SNEGSKA (reference sequence). Losses at the gene ends were 6 bases for V and 2 bases for J; bases not matched to a gene: 7. The CDR3 loop spans 13 amino acids. The CDR3 spells CSARRGTAYEQYF. The CDR3 DNA sequence: TGCAGTGCCCGACGAGGGACAGCCTACGAGCAGTACTTC.